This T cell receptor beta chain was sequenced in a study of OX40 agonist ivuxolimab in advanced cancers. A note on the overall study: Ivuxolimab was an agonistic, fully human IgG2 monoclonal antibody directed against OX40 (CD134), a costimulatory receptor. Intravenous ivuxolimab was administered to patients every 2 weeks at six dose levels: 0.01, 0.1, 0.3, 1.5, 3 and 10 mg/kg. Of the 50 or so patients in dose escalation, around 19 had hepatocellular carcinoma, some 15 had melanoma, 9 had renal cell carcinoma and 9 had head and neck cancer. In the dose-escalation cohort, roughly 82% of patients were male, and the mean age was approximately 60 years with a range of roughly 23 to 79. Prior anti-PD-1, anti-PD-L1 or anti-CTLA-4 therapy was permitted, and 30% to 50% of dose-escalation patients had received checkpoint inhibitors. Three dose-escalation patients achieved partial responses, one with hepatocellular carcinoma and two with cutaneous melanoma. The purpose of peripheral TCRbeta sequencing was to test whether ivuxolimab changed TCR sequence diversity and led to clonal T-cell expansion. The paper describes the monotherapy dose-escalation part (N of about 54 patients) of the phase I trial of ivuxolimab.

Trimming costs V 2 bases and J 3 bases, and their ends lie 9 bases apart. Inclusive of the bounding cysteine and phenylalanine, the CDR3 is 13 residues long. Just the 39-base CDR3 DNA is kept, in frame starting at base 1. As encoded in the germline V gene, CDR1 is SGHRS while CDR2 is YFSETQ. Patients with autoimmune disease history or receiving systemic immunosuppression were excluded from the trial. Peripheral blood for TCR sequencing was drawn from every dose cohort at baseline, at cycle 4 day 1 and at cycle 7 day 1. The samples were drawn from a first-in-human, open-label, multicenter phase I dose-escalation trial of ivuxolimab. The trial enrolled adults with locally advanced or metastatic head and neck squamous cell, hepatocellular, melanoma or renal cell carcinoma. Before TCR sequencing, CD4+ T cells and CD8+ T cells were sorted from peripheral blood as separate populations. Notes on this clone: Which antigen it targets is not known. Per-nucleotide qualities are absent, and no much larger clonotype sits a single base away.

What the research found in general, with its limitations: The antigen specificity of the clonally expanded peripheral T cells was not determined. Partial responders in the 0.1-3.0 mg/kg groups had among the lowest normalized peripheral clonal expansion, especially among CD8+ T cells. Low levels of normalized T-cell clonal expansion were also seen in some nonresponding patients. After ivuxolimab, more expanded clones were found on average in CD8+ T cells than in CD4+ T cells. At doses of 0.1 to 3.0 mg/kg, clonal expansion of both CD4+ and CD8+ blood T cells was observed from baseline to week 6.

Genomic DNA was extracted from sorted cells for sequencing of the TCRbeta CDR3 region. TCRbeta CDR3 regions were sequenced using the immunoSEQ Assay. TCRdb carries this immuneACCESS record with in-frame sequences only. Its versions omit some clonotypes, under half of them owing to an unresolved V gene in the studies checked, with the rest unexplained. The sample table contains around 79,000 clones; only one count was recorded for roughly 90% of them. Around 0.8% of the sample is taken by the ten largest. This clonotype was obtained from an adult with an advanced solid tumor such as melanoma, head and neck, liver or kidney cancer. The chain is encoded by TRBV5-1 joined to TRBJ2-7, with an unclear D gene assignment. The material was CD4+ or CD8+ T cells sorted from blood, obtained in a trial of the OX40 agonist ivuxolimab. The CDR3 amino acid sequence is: CASSFWGSYEQYF. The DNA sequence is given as TGCGCCAGCAGCTTCTGGGGTAGCTACGAGCAGTACTTC.